This is a list of T cell receptor beta chains from one sample in a study of cytomegalovirus exposure and HLA in healthy donors. Using immunoSEQ multiplex PCR, the repertoire was profiled, and TCRdb retains in-frame clones only, with some absent. In the table there are about 250,000 clones, just over 70% of which are singletons. The sequenced sample was PBMCs. Receptors were obtained from a female donor in good health and CMV-seronegative. Each CDR3 is given with its conserved first and last residue. D genes are given only for firm matches.

d_gene	v_gene	j_gene	len	CDR3nt	CDR3aa
TRBD2	TRBV11-3	TRBJ2-4	14	TGTGCCAGCAGCTTCGGGAGGGCCAAAAACATTCAGTACTTC	CASSFGRAKNIQYF
TRBD2	TRBV5-1	TRBJ2-3	17	TGCGCCAGCAGCTCAGGACTAGCGGGAGTAGGAACAGATACGCAGTATTTT	CASSSGLAGVGTDTQYF
TRBD2	TRBV5-4	TRBJ2-5	17	TGTGCCAGCAGCTTTACGAGGCTAGCGGGAAGAGGAGAGACCCAGTACTTC	CASSFTRLAGRGETQYF
TRBD1	TRBV28	TRBJ2-7	17	TGTGCCAGCAGTTTAAATGTCGGGACAGGGCTAATCTCTGAGCAGTACTTC	CASSLNVGTGLISEQYF
-	TRBV6-1	TRBJ2-1	13	TGTTCCCTCGTCCGCGGAGACTACAATGAGCAGTTCTTC	CSLVRGDYNEQFF
TRBD1	TRBV6-1	TRBJ1-5	15	TGTGCCAGCGGAACAGGGGAAGTGGGGATTCAGCCCCAGCATTTT	CASGTGEVGIQPQHF
-	TRBV2	TRBJ2-3	15	TGTGCCAGCAGGCCGGGACATCGGGGCACAGATACGCAGTATTTT	CASRPGHRGTDTQYF
-	TRBV6-1	TRBJ2-7	11	TGTGCCAGCATGGGAGCCTACGAGCAGTACTTC	CASMGAYEQYF
-	TRBV27	TRBJ2-3	16	TGTGCCAGCAGTTCCTCGACAGGCCATATCACAGATACGCAGTATTTT	CASSSSTGHITDTQYF
-	TRBV18	TRBJ1-1	15	TGTGCCAGCTCACCGGTCGGGTTAGGGAACACTGAAGCTTTCTTT	CASSPVGLGNTEAFF
TRBD1	TRBV18	TRBJ1-1	14	TGTGCCAGCTCACACGCGACAGGGACTGCTGAAGCTTTCTTT	CASSHATGTAEAFF
TRBD2	TRBV6-6	TRBJ2-3	16	TGTGCCAGCAGTTACGTCGGAGCGGGAGTTTCAGATACGCAGTATTTT	CASSYVGAGVSDTQYF
-	TRBV2	TRBJ1-2	13	TGTGCCAGCAGTGTACAGAGTAACTATGGCTACACCTTC	CASSVQSNYGYTF
-	TRBV7-9	TRBJ1-2	17	-	CSSSFGAGQTTNYGYTF